The next 27 T cell receptor beta chains were all read from a single sample in a study of cytomegalovirus exposure and HLA in healthy donors. Vbeta (60) and Jbeta (13) primers were used in the PCR. Produced via immunoSEQ multiplex PCR; TCRdb's table is partial and in-frame only. The sample yields 120,000 or so clones, more than 60% seen once. The material sequenced was PBMCs. These receptors were obtained from a man in his thirties or forties in good health and CMV-seropositive.

The V and J genes are TRBV30 and TRBJ2-7, with D perhaps matching TRBD1 (5 bases). There are 12 residues in the CDR3. Germline V gives CDR1 GTSNPN, CDR2 SVGIG (reference sequence). V lost 4 bases and J 3 bases, leaving 10 bases between the germline ends. The CDR3, as DNA: TGTGCCTGGACCAGGGATGGCTACGAGCAGTACTTC. Amino acid sequence: CAWTRDGYEQYF.

This chain uses TRBV29-1 with TRBJ2-7; D possibly corresponds to TRBD1 (5 bases). V lost 4 bases to trimming and J lost 5 bases, with 9 bases between them. The CDR3 runs to 11 residues. CDR1 and CDR2 from the germline V gene are SQVTM and ANQGSEA. The CDR3 DNA sequence: TGCAGCGTTGTCCAGGGCGACGAGCAGTACTTC. Its translation is CSVVQGDEQYF.

This rearrangement joins TRBV5-1 to TRBJ2-7; no clear D. Trimming took 0 bases from V and 2 from J, leaving 12 bases between them. The CDR3 loop spans 15 amino acids. Germline V gives CDR1 SGHRS, CDR2 YFSETQ. The DNA for the CDR3 is TGCGCCAGCAGCTTGGATGCGACATATACCTACGAGCAGTACTTC. Its translation: CASSLDATYTYEQYF.

The chain couples TRBV6-1 to TRBJ1-1, with D unclear. V was trimmed by 7 bases and J by 2 bases, leaving 11 bases between them. This CDR3 comprises 13 residues. Germline CDR1 is MNHNS and CDR2 is SASEGT. The CDR3 bases are TGTGCCAGCACCGCAGGTCTTAACACTGAAGCTTTCTTT. This codes for CASTAGLNTEAFF.

Concerning this clone: The CDR3 does not close with the conserved phenylalanine or tryptophan, likely indicating a read error. The rearrangement joins TRBV4-2 to TRBJ2-7; 11 nucleotides line up with TRBD2. With V trimmed by 1 base and J by 9 bases, 8 bases remained unmatched. CDR1 and CDR2 (germline): LGHNA, YNFKEQ. There are 15 residues in the CDR3. CDR3 sequence: CASSQVLAGGGGQYL. The CDR3, as DNA: TGTGCCAGCAGCCAAGTTCTAGCGGGGGGTGGAGGGCAGTACCTC.

This clone was observed a few times. The chain carries TRBV29-1 and TRBJ2-3; 9 bases map to TRBD2. With V trimmed by 4 bases and J by 5 bases, 16 bases remained unmatched. The CDR3 contains 17 residues. Germline V lookup: CDR1 SQVTM, CDR2 ANQGSEA. CDR3 DNA: TGCAGCGTTGTCGTTCTGGCGGGGGGGGCACGAGGAGATACGCAGTATTTT. Residues: CSVVVLAGGARGDTQYF.

A word on this clone: The junction does not match germline at one end; this may be a read error. The chain couples TRBV7-2 to TRBJ2-6, with D perhaps matching TRBD1 (6 bases). The CDR3 contains 15 residues. Germline CDR1 is SGHTA and CDR2 is FQGNSA. DNA of the CDR3: TGTGCCAGCAGCTCGACAGGACTTCTGGGGCCAACAAGCGCTTTC. Encoded protein: CASSSTGLLGPTSAF.

The table lists this clone with a count of one. Other DNA sequences in this specimen translate into the identical CDR3. The chain is built from TRBV6-5 and TRBJ2-7, with D unresolved. Germline CDR1 reads MNHEY; CDR2 reads SVGAGI. This CDR3 region has 13 residues. The ends were cut back, 2 bases at V and 2 bases at J, with 7 bases in the middle. The CDR3 is CASSYPGTYEQYF. The CDR3 coding sequence is TGTGCCAGCAGTTACCCAGGTACCTACGAGCAGTACTTC.

J is TRBJ2-1 and V is TRBV12-5; D is unresolved. Looked up from germline, CDR1 is LGHNT and CDR2 is FRNRAP. Trimming shortened V by 5 bases and J by 1 base, and 12 bases separated the two germline ends. CDR3 length: 15 amino acids. The chain's CDR3 is CASGNRWRSYNEQFF. In DNA form, the CDR3 reads TGTGCTAGTGGTAATCGATGGAGATCCTACAATGAGCAGTTCTTC.

The chain employs TRBV11-2 and TRBJ2-3; TRBD2 might be the D (6 bases). Between the trimmed V and J ends, which lost 2 bases and 2 bases, there was a span of 14 bases. The CDR3 has 16 residues. Germline V gives CDR1 SGHAT, CDR2 FQNNGV. This CDR3 reads CASSLYRRGDTDTQYF. The CDR3 DNA is TGTGCCAGCAGCTTATACCGGAGGGGTGACACAGATACGCAGTATTTT.

This chain uses TRBV7-9 with TRBJ1-6, with D unresolved. This CDR3 region has 14 residues. Looked up from germline, CDR1 is SEHNR and CDR2 is FQNEAQ (reference sequence). Trimming took off 1 base at V and 5 bases at J, with 6 bases between the two ends. The CDR3 region has the DNA TGTGCCAGCAGCTTAGGCGGGAATAATTCACCCCTCCACTTT. Its protein product is CASSLGGNNSPLHF. Full variable domain (rest looked up from reference TRBV7-9 and TRBJ1-6): DTGVSQNPRHKITKRGQNVTFRCDPISEHNRLYWYRQTLGQGPEFLTYFQNEAQLEKSRLLSDRFSAERPKGSFSTLEIQRTEQGDSAMYLCASSLGGNNSPLHFGNGTRLTVT.

V and J are TRBV10-3 and TRBJ2-1; D possibly corresponds to TRBD1 (6 bases). Looked up from germline, CDR1 is ENHRY and CDR2 is SYGVKD. The CDR3 is 14 residues long. Deletions cut 3 bases from V and 5 bases from J, with 11 bases between. CDR3 in amino acids: CAISDRGTDNEQFF. CDR3 coding DNA: TGTGCCATCAGTGACAGGGGTACAGACAATGAGCAGTTCTTC.

This chain links TRBV27 with TRBJ2-7, with 7 positions matching TRBD1. J lost 3 bases, V lost 2 bases, and 7 bases had no gene match. The germline gives CDR1 MNHEY, CDR2 SMNVEV (reference sequence). The CDR3 has 15 amino acids. The CDR3 DNA reads as TGTGCCAGCAGTTTAAAGGGGACAGAGAACTACGAGCAGTACTTC. Its translation: CASSLKGTENYEQYF.

The gene calls are TRBV5-4 and TRBJ2-3; D remains ambiguous. The CDR3 spans 13 residues. Trimming removed 0 bases from V and 0 bases from J, with 2 bases in between. The V gene's germline CDR1 is SGHNT and CDR2 YYREEE (reference sequence). The CDR3 loop reads CASSLASTDTQYF. The DNA of the CDR3 is TGTGCCAGCAGCTTGGCTAGCACAGATACGCAGTATTTT.

The chain couples TRBV7-2 to TRBJ1-5, with a possible D match to TRBD1 (6 bases). The CDR3 runs 18 residues. V was clipped by 3 bases and J by 4 bases, with 22 bases between them. Germline loops: CDR1 SGHTA, CDR2 FQGNSA. CDR3 sequence reads: CASSFFAPSGDGNQPQHF. In DNA, the CDR3 is TGTGCCAGCAGCTTTTTTGCTCCATCAGGGGACGGGAATCAGCCCCAGCATTTT.

The chain combines TRBV27 with TRBJ1-1, with a weak D call TRBD1 (5 bases). V lost 8 bases and J lost 8, with 18 bases in between. The CDR3 has 13 residues. Germline loops: CDR1 MNHEY, CDR2 SMNVEV (reference sequence). The DNA of the CDR3 is TGTGCCAGCCTTTTCGCGGAGGGGAGGGAAGCTTTCTTT. Its translation: CASLFAEGREAFF.

This clone came up a few times. The chain recombines TRBV5-6 with TRBJ1-1, with D unresolved. Germline V lookup: CDR1 SGHDT, CDR2 YYEEEE. The V end lost 0 bases, the J end lost 0 bases, and 9 bases lay between the germline ends. CDR3 length: 15 amino acids. Here the CDR3 reads CASSLDGSMNTEAFF. The CDR3 region has the DNA TGTGCCAGCAGCTTGGATGGGAGCATGAACACTGAAGCTTTCTTT.

The chain is built from TRBV18 and TRBJ1-5; a possible D gene is TRBD1 (6 bases). V was pared by 2 bases and J by 9 bases, with 14 bases between. This CDR3 contains 14 residues. In germline, CDR1 is KGHSH, CDR2 LQKENI. The DNA of the CDR3 is TGTGCCAGCTCACCAATCAAACAGGGTAGGCCCCAGCATTTT. Amino acids: CASSPIKQGRPQHF.

As for this clone: Other DNA variants within this sample encode the same CDR3. V usage is TRBV6-6 and J usage is TRBJ1-1; a possible D gene is TRBD1 (6 bases). V was cut by 1 base and J by 1 base, with 10 bases left in between. The length of the CDR3 is 15 residues. Germline-derived CDR1 and CDR2 are MNHNY and SVGAGI (reference sequence). CDR3 residues: CASSYLQGRNTEAFF. The DNA of the CDR3 is TGTGCCAGCAGTTACTTACAGGGACGGAACACTGAAGCTTTCTTT.

This clone was seen a handful of times. The rearrangement joins TRBV7-9 to TRBJ2-1, with 13 nucleotides matching TRBD2. The CDR3 totals 15 residues. Germline V gives CDR1 SEHNR, CDR2 FQNEAQ (reference sequence). With V trimmed by 5 bases and J by 6 bases, 4 bases remained unmatched. CDR3 bases: TGTGCCAGCAGCACACGGACTAGCGGGGGCAATGAGCAGTTCTTC. Protein: CASSTRTSGGNEQFF.

This clone was observed once. V usage is TRBV7-2 and J usage is TRBJ1-6; TRBD1 agrees at 7 bases. The CDR3 length is 15 residues. V trimming: 4 bases; J trimming: 6 bases; junction bases outside the gene matches: 6. Looked up from germline, CDR1 is SGHTA and CDR2 is FQGNSA. The CDR3 loop reads CASSSGQALNSPLHF. CDR3 bases: TGTGCCAGCAGCTCAGGACAGGCGCTTAATTCACCCCTCCACTTT.

CDR3 in DNA: TGTGCCAGCAGATCGGGACAGTGGTTTCCGTATTTT. It encodes CASRSGQWFPYF. The gene calls are TRBV6-1 and TRBJ2-3; the match to TRBD1 covers 7 bases. Germline V gives CDR1 MNHNS, CDR2 SASEGT. V trimming: 6 bases; J trimming: 14 bases; junction bases outside the gene matches: 11. The CDR3 consists of 12 residues.

The chain has TRBV5-1 and TRBJ2-2; possible D gene TRBD1, 7 bases. Germline V gene lookup returns CDR1 SGHRS and CDR2 YFSETQ. The length of the CDR3 is 14 residues. V lost 4 bases and J 7 bases, leaving 14 bases between the germline ends. The chain's CDR3 is CASSPGGRIGELFF. As DNA, the CDR3 is TGCGCCAGCAGCCCAGGGGGGCGAATCGGGGAGCTGTTTTTT. The whole variable domain, remainder taken from reference TRBV5-1 and TRBJ2-2, is KAGVTQTPRYLIKTRGQQVTLSCSPISGHRSVSWYQQTPGQGLQFLFEYFSETQRNKGNFPGRFSGRQFSNSRSEMNVSTLELGDSALYLCASSPGGRIGELFFGEGSRLTVL.

The chain is built from TRBV2 and TRBJ1-6, with D possibly matching TRBD1 (6 bases). The CDR3 extends over 14 amino acids. The V and J ends lost 6 bases and 8 bases respectively, with 14 bases between them. The V gene's germline CDR1 is SNHLY and CDR2 FYNNEI. The DNA for the CDR3 is TGTGCCAGCAGGGGGGGGACACCCCATTCACCCCTCCACTTT. This sequence encodes CASRGGTPHSPLHF.

The rearrangement uses TRBV25-1 and TRBJ2-5, with D hard to call. The CDR3 is made up of 18 amino acids. Between the trimmed V and J ends, which lost 3 bases and 1 base, there was a span of 21 bases. Germline-derived CDR1 and CDR2 are MGHDK and SYGVNS. The DNA of the CDR3 is TGTGCCAGCAGTGAGGTTTTGTCCAGGATCGGTAGCCAAGAGACCCAGTACTTC. Its translation: CASSEVLSRIGSQETQYF.

This clone was found a few times. The V gene is TRBV6-1, the J gene TRBJ1-4; a weak D match, TRBD1 (5 bases). Germline V gives CDR1 MNHNS, CDR2 SASEGT. Trimming cost V 9 bases and J 6 bases, with 14 bases left between them. The CDR3 runs 13 residues. The CDR3 sequence: CASGTTEYEKLFF. In DNA, the CDR3 is TGTGCCAGTGGGACTACGGAGTATGAAAAACTGTTTTTT.

This clone occurred a few times. This chain connects TRBV5-1 to TRBJ1-1, with D perhaps matching TRBD1 (6 bases). The length of the CDR3 is 14 residues. Trimming took 3 bases from V and 1 from J, leaving 10 bases between them. Germline V gene sequence: CDR1 SGHRS, CDR2 YFSETQ. The CDR3 here is CASSWQGQNTEAFF. The CDR3 DNA reads as TGCGCCAGCAGCTGGCAGGGACAGAACACTGAAGCTTTCTTT.